This T cell receptor (beta chain) is drawn from a study of glioma-infiltrating T cells after dendritic cell vaccination. V lost 4 bases, J lost 3 bases, and 4 bases stayed unmatched. Germline lookup yields CDR1 SGHDT and CDR2 YYEEEE. The CDR3 runs to 14 residues. The time point denotes: after dendritic cell vaccination, including at tumor progression/relapse. Profiled with immunoSEQ multiplex PCR; TCRdb holds only in-frame clones, not every one. The sample comprises approximately 99,000 clones, more than 70% of which are singletons, and roughly 5.5% rests with the top ten. The sequence was collected from a human donor with glioblastoma. Sequencing was performed on blood, taken after dendritic cell vaccination. This rearrangement joins TRBV5-6 to TRBJ2-1; 7 bases fit TRBD1. Here the CDR3 reads CASSLGQVYNEQFF. The CDR3 nucleotides are TGTGCCAGCAGCCTTGGACAGGTCTACAATGAGCAGTTCTTC.